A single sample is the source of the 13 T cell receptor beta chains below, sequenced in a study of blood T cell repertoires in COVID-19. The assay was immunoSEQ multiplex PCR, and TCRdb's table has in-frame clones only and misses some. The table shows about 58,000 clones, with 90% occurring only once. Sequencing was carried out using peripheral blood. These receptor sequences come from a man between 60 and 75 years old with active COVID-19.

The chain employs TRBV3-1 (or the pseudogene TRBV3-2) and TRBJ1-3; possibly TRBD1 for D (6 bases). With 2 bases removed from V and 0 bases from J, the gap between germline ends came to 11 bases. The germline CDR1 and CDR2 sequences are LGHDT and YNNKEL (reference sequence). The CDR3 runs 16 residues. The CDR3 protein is CASSQLGASSGNTIYF. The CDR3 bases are TGTGCCAGCAGCCAACTGGGGGCGAGCTCTGGAAACACCATATATTTT.

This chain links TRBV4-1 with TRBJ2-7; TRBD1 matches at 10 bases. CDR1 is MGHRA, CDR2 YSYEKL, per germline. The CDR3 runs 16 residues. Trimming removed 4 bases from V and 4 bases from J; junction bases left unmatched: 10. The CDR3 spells CASSPGTGVPQYEQYF. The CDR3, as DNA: TGCGCCAGCAGCCCCGGGACAGGGGTCCCCCAATACGAGCAGTACTTC.

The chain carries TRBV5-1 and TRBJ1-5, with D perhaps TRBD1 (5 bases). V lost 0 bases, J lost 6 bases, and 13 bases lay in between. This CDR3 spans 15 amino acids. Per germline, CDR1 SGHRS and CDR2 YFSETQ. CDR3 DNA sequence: TGCGCCAGCAGCTTGGACGCGGTAACAGGTCAGCCCCAGCATTTT. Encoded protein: CASSLDAVTGQPQHF.

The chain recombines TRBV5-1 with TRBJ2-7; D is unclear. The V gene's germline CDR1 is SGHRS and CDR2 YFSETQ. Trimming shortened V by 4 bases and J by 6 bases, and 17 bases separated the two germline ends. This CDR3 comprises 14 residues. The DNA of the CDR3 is TGCGCCAGCAGCGGTGGATACAGACCCTCCGAGCAGTACTTC. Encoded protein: CASSGGYRPSEQYF.

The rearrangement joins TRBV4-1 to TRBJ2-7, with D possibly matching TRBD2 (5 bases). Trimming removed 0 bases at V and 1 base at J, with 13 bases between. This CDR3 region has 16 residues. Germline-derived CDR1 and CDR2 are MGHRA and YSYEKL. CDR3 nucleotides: TGCGCCAGCAGCCAAGAAAGGACTCGAGGGTCCTACGAGCAGTACTTC. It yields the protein CASSQERTRGSYEQYF.

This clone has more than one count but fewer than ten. Written as DNA, the CDR3 is TGTGCCAGCAGTTTAAGTCGACAGGGGCAGGGCGTCTACACCTTC. Translated, it gives CASSLSRQGQGVYTF. The chain combines TRBV28 with TRBJ1-2; 8 bases are shared with TRBD1. V lost 2 bases to trimming and J lost 10 bases; unmatched junction nucleotides: 12. The CDR3 has 15 residues. Germline V CDR1 and CDR2: MDHEN, SYDVKM.

The CDR3 DNA reads TGTGCCAGCAGGAAGGAGGGACAGGGACCCTATGGCTACACCTTC. Translated: CASRKEGQGPYGYTF. V gene TRBV2 combines with J gene TRBJ1-2, with 9 bases that match TRBD1. CDR1 and CDR2 from the germline V gene are SNHLY and FYNNEI. The CDR3 spans 15 residues. V trimming: 6 bases; J trimming: 4 bases; junction bases outside the gene matches: 9.

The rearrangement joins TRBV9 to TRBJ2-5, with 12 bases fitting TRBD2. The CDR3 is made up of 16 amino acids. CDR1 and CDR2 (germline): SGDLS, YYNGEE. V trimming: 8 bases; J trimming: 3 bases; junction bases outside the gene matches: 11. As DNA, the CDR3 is TGTGCCAGTGGTAAGGGGTCTAGCGGGAGGGAAGAGACCCAGTACTTC. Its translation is CASGKGSSGREETQYF.

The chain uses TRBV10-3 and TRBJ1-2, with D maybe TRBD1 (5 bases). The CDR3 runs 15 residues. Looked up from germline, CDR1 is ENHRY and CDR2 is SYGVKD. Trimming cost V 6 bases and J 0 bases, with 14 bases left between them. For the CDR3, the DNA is TGTGCCATCAGGGAAAGACAGTTAGCTAACTATGGCTACACCTTC. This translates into CAIRERQLANYGYTF.

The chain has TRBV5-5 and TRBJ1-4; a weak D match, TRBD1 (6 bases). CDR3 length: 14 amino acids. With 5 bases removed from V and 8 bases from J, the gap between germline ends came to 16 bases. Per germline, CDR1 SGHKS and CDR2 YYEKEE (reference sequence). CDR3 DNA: TGTGCCAGCAGGGTCGTGGGGGCCGGGGAAAAACTGTTTTTT. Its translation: CASRVVGAGEKLFF.

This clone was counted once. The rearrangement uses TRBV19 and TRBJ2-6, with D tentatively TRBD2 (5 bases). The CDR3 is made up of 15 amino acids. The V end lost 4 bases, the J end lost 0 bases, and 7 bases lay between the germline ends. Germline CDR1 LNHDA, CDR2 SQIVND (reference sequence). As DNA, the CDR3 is TGTGCCAGTAGTAACGGGATCTCTGGGGCCAACGTCCTGACTTTC. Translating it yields CASSNGISGANVLTF.

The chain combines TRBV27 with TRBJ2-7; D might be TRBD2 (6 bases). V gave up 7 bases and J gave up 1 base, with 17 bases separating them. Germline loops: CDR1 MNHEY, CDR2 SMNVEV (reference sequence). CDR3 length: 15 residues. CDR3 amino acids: CASNPSGVISYEQYF. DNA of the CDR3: TGTGCCAGCAACCCATCGGGAGTCATATCCTACGAGCAGTACTTC.

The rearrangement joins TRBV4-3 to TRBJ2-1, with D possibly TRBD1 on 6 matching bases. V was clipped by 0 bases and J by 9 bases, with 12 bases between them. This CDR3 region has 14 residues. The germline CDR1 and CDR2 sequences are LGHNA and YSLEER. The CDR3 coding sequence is TGCGCCAGCAGCCAAGATTCTAGGGACACTGAGCAGTTCTTC. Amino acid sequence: CASSQDSRDTEQFF.